The 23 T cell receptor beta chains given below trace back to one sample, sequenced in a study of blood T cell repertoires in COVID-19. Using immunoSEQ multiplex PCR, the repertoire was profiled, and TCRdb retains in-frame clones only, with some absent. Of about 81,000 clones listed, roughly 88% are singletons. Sequencing was done on a sample of peripheral blood. The receptors here all came from a woman older than 75 with acute or convalescent COVID-19.

J is TRBJ1-2 and V is TRBV6-1; no clear D gene. CDR1 is MNHNS, CDR2 SASEGT, per germline. There are 14 residues in the CDR3. V lost 0 bases and J lost 4, with 9 bases in between. CDR3 nucleotide sequence: TGTGCCAGCAGTGAAGCGCTGGGCCTCTATGGCTACACCTTC. This encodes CASSEALGLYGYTF.

The chain combines TRBV5-4 with TRBJ1-4; D uncertain. CDR3 length: 14 residues. CDR1 is SGHNT and CDR2 is YYREEE in the germline V gene (reference sequence). With 0 bases removed from V and 8 bases from J, the gap between germline ends came to 11 bases. CDR3 DNA sequence: TGTGCCAGCAGCTTGGCGGGGTCTGGGGAAAAACTGTTTTTT. It encodes CASSLAGSGEKLFF.

This sequence joins TRBV7-9 and TRBJ1-2; 8 nucleotides match TRBD1. Losses at the gene ends were 5 bases for V and 4 bases for J; bases not matched to a gene: 9. The CDR3 covers 15 residues. Germline-derived CDR1 and CDR2 are SEHNR and FQNEAQ (reference sequence). CDR3 sequence reads: CASSPSGQGRYGYTF. CDR3 sequence (DNA): TGTGCCAGCAGCCCCTCCGGACAGGGTCGCTATGGCTACACCTTC.

The V gene is TRBV27, the J gene TRBJ1-6; TRBD1 matches 8 bases. Germline CDR1 reads MNHEY; CDR2 reads SMNVEV (reference sequence). V lost 2 bases to trimming and J lost 12 bases; unmatched junction nucleotides: 6. The CDR3 runs to 14 residues. CDR3 protein: CASSLRTGSGPLHF. For the CDR3, the DNA is TGTGCCAGCAGTTTAAGGACAGGGTCTGGACCCCTCCACTTT.

The rearrangement links TRBV4-3 to TRBJ2-1; TRBD2 matches at 10 bases. The V gene end was trimmed by 2 bases and the J gene end by 7 bases; junction bases not matched to a gene: 8. The CDR3 runs 16 residues. The germline CDR1 and CDR2 sequences are LGHNA and YSLEER. The CDR3 region is CASSQRGAAGGNEQFF. CDR3 coding DNA: TGCGCCAGCAGCCAAAGAGGGGCAGCGGGGGGGAATGAGCAGTTCTTC.

This clone came up a few times. This chain joins TRBV6-2 or TRBV6-3 and TRBJ2-5; tentative D call: TRBD2 (5 bases). V was shortened by 1 base and J by 1 base, with 13 bases between the two germline ends. The CDR3 contains 16 residues. CDR1 and CDR2 from the germline V gene are MNHEY and SVGEGT. The CDR3 is CASSYFLGSIQETQYF. The CDR3 DNA follows: TGTGCCAGCAGTTACTTCCTGGGGAGCATCCAAGAGACCCAGTACTTC.

The genes are TRBV12-3 or TRBV12-4 and TRBJ1-1; tentative D call: TRBD1 (6 bases). The CDR3 sequence is 13 residues long. V gave up 7 bases and J gave up 4 bases, with 13 bases separating them. CDR3 sequence (DNA): TGTGCCAGCACCGCGAACAGGGTCACTGAAGCTTTCTTT. Protein sequence: CASTANRVTEAFF.

The chain links TRBV7-2 to TRBJ2-1; D is possibly TRBD1 (6 bases). The CDR3 contains 13 residues. CDR1 is SGHTA, CDR2 FQGNSA, per germline. The V end was cut by 1 base, the J end by 9 bases, with 10 bases between. This CDR3 is CASSLVAGAEQFF. CDR3 in DNA: TGTGCCAGCAGCTTAGTAGCAGGGGCTGAGCAGTTCTTC.

This sequence joins TRBV5-1 and TRBJ2-3; D call uncertain. There are 14 residues in the CDR3. The V gene's germline CDR1 is SGHRS and CDR2 YFSETQ. The V end was cut by 0 bases, the J end by 0 bases, with 5 bases between. CDR3 loop: CASSLVESTDTQYF. CDR3 bases: TGCGCCAGCAGCTTGGTAGAAAGCACAGATACGCAGTATTTT.

The chain carries TRBV7-9 and TRBJ1-4, with 8 bases lining up with TRBD1. V lost 5 bases and J lost 5; bases outside the gene matches: 7. The germline gives CDR1 SEHNR, CDR2 FQNEAQ (reference sequence). This CDR3 comprises 15 residues. The CDR3 sequence: CASSPVRQGNEKLFF. In nucleotides, the CDR3 is TGTGCCAGCAGCCCCGTGCGACAGGGGAATGAAAAACTGTTTTTT.

The chain recombines TRBV7-3 with TRBJ2-1; 12 nucleotides line up with TRBD2. The germline CDR1 and CDR2 sequences are SGHTA and FQGTGA. The CDR3 sequence is 17 residues long. J was trimmed by 13 bases and V by 1 base; bases with no gene match: 14. The chain's CDR3 is CASSLNPSGRGPLAQFF. The CDR3 DNA sequence: TGTGCCAGCAGCTTAAATCCTAGCGGGAGGGGTCCCCTAGCCCAGTTCTTC.

The chain joins TRBV3-1 (or the pseudogene TRBV3-2) to TRBJ1-2, with 7 nucleotides matching TRBD1. Trimming at V came to 0 bases and at J to 2 bases, leaving 3 bases not matched to a gene. This CDR3 is 15 amino acids long. Germline CDR1 is LGHDT and CDR2 is YNNKEL (reference sequence). The CDR3 spells CASSQEGTANYGYTF. The DNA for the CDR3 is TGTGCCAGCAGCCAAGAAGGGACAGCAAACTATGGCTACACCTTC.

This clone occurred once. The chain has TRBV3-1 (or the pseudogene TRBV3-2) and TRBJ1-2; D perhaps matches TRBD1 (5 bases). CDR1 is LGHDT and CDR2 is YNNKEL in the germline V gene (reference sequence). This CDR3 has 15 residues. V was pared by 4 bases and J by 8 bases, with 20 bases between. CDR3 DNA sequence: TGTGCCAGCAGCCCGGATAATGTCAGGGTCGTAGGCTACACCTTC. This codes for CASSPDNVRVVGYTF.

This clone was observed a single time. V is TRBV7-8 and J is TRBJ2-7, with 11 bases aligning to TRBD2. V lost 5 bases and J lost 5; bases outside the gene matches: 11. Germline CDR1 SGHVS, CDR2 FQNEAQ. The CDR3 consists of 16 residues. The CDR3 sequence: CASSPRLAGPTDEQYF. The CDR3 nucleotides read TGTGCCAGCAGCCCCCGACTAGCGGGGCCGACTGACGAGCAGTACTTC. Filled out from reference TRBV7-8 and TRBJ2-7, the complete variable domain reads GAGVSQSPRYKVAKRGQDVALRCDPISGHVSLFWYQQALGQGPEFLTYFQNEAQLDKSGLPSDRFFAERPEGSVSTLKIQRTQQEDSAVYLCASSPRLAGPTDEQYFGPGTRLTVT.

The chain is built from TRBV7-2 and TRBJ2-7; 7 bases align to TRBD2. The V gene's germline CDR1 is SGHTA and CDR2 FQGNSA. Losses at the gene ends were 1 base for V and 4 bases for J; bases not matched to a gene: 4. The CDR3 extends over 14 amino acids. Written as DNA, the CDR3 is TGTGCCAGCAGCTTAGGAGGACTAGGGTACGAGCAGTACTTC. It encodes CASSLGGLGYEQYF.

The gene calls are TRBV5-1 and TRBJ2-1, with 10 bases identical to TRBD2. The germline V gene has CDR1 SGHRS and CDR2 YFSETQ. J was trimmed by 6 bases and V by 2 bases; bases with no gene match: 5. The CDR3 length is 15 residues. The CDR3 sequence is CASSFSSGGSNEQFF. As DNA, the CDR3 is TGCGCCAGCAGCTTCTCTAGCGGGGGTTCCAATGAGCAGTTCTTC.

The chain combines TRBV11-1 with TRBJ2-7, with TRBD1 identical over 7 bases. V shed 2 bases and J 6 bases; nucleotides not matched to a gene: 4. Germline CDR1 SGHAT, CDR2 FQDESV (reference sequence). This CDR3 contains 13 residues. This chain's CDR3 is CASSLRQGSEQYF. DNA for the CDR3: TGTGCCAGCAGCTTACGACAGGGAAGCGAGCAGTACTTC.

The DNA for the CDR3 is TGTGCCAGTAATCGGGGAGGGACCGGGGAGCTGTTTTTT. This translates into CASNRGGTGELFF. J is TRBJ2-2 and V is TRBV19; 7 nucleotides match TRBD2. J gave up 5 bases and V 7 bases, and 4 bases lay outside the gene matches. The germline gives CDR1 LNHDA, CDR2 SQIVND (reference sequence). The CDR3 is 13 residues long.

The chain links TRBV18 to TRBJ2-5, with D perhaps matching TRBD2 (6 bases). The CDR3 runs to 15 residues. Germline CDR1 reads KGHSH; CDR2 reads LQKENI. The ends were cut back, 8 bases at V and 1 base at J, with 17 bases in the middle. The CDR3 DNA sequence: TGTGCCAGCCTAGAGATGGGGACTCTCCAAGAGACCCAGTACTTC. Encoded protein: CASLEMGTLQETQYF.

The J gene is TRBJ1-2, the V gene TRBV4-1, with a weak D call TRBD1 (5 bases). The CDR3 covers 13 residues. Germline V lookup: CDR1 MGHRA, CDR2 YSYEKL. Trimming cost V 3 bases and J 7 bases, with 12 bases left between them. CDR3 sequence reads: CASSQNQGVGYTF. For the CDR3, the DNA is TGCGCCAGCAGCCAGAACCAAGGGGTTGGCTACACCTTC.

V is TRBV7-2 and J is TRBJ1-5; 10 bases map to TRBD1. Germline values: CDR1 SGHTA, CDR2 FQGNSA. V gave up 5 bases and J gave up 5 bases; unmatched junction bases: 6. The CDR3 length is 15 residues. CDR3 amino acids: CASSVDRGRDQPQHF. The CDR3 nucleotides are TGTGCCAGCAGCGTTGACAGGGGGCGCGATCAGCCCCAGCATTTT.

The J gene is TRBJ2-1, the V gene TRBV7-2, with 9 bases identical to TRBD1. Germline CDR1 reads SGHTA; CDR2 reads FQGNSA. The CDR3 has 15 amino acids. V trimming: 6 bases; J trimming: 1 base; junction bases outside the gene matches: 4. This CDR3 is CASRAGTGSYNEQFF. The CDR3 coding sequence is TGTGCCAGCAGGGCCGGGACAGGGTCCTACAATGAGCAGTTCTTC.

The V call is TRBV14, the J call TRBJ2-1; D might be TRBD2 (5 bases). This CDR3 comprises 16 residues. The ends were cut back, 4 bases at V and 7 bases at J, with 20 bases in the middle. CDR1 is SGHDN and CDR2 is FVKESK in the germline V gene. The chain's CDR3 is CASSLKPGFVTNEQFF. In nucleotides, the CDR3 is TGTGCCAGCAGCCTTAAACCGGGATTTGTTACAAATGAGCAGTTCTTC.